This T cell receptor (beta chain) was captured in a study of shared clonotypes between healthy human individuals. General observations from the study: Blood alone was sampled, and tissue repertoires likely differ.

A few counts support this clone. Its antigen remains unknown. V trimming: 5 bases; J trimming: 6 bases; junction bases outside the gene matches: 15. This CDR3 has 17 residues. From germline, CDR1 is MDHEN and CDR2 SYDVKM. At a deep level, the assay was run. Genomic DNA of each subset was evenly split across several immunoSEQ plates. The table came from immunoSEQ multiplex PCR; TCRdb's copy has only in-frame clones and leaves some out. Of around 430,000 clones listed, about 76% are singletons. Unsorted material relied on some 90 million PBMCs as the source of genomic DNA. The V and J genes are TRBV28 and TRBJ2-7, with 11 bases matching TRBD1. The specimen was PBMCs. The TCR comes from a middle-aged woman in good health. Some clones in this sample may be carry-over from other donors' samples. Here the CDR3 reads CASSTGWTGGPISEQYF. The CDR3 DNA reads as TGTGCCAGCAGTACCGGATGGACAGGGGGCCCTATCAGCGAGCAGTACTTC.